What follows are 10 T cell receptor beta chains derived from one specimen sequenced in a study of T cells in Graves' hyperthyroidism and ophthalmopathy. RNA transcripts provided the source from which TCR beta CDR3 regions were amplified. Researchers ran a first-round RT-PCR on the TCR CDR3 using the HTBI primer set. In TCRdb, the multiplex PCR reads were re-called with MiXCR into one record per CDR3 protein. The data hold 730,000 or so distinct CDR3 sequences, with 18% observed a single time. The sequencing sample was made of blood. The source of these receptors is a woman in her forties or fifties with Graves' hyperthyroidism that later progressed to Graves' ophthalmopathy.

This clonotype was recorded a few times. The chain has TRBV27 and TRBJ1-2; D perhaps matches TRBD1 (6 bases). The CDR3 sequence is 14 residues long. V lost 5 bases and J lost 4, with 14 bases in between. From germline, CDR1 is MNHEY and CDR2 SMNVEV (reference sequence). The CDR3 nucleotides are TGTGCCAGCAGTCTACAACAGGGAAGCTATGGCTACACCTTC. It yields the protein CASSLQQGSYGYTF.

The V and J genes are TRBV3-1 and TRBJ1-4; the D gene is possibly TRBD1 (6 bases). The CDR3 extends over 15 amino acids. Trimming stripped 2 bases from V and 8 bases from J, with 15 bases between. CDR1 and CDR2 (germline): LGHDT, YNNKEL (reference sequence). CDR3 amino acids: CASSQNGGLEEKLFF. CDR3 nucleotides: TGTGCCAGCAGCCAAAACGGGGGCCTGGAAGAAAAACTGTTTTTT.

The chain carries TRBV10-3 and TRBJ1-1; weak D call: TRBD1 (5 bases). Trimming cost V 0 bases and J 3 bases, with 14 bases left between them. The CDR3 consists of 16 residues. Germline CDR1 reads ENHRY; CDR2 reads SYGVKD. The CDR3 DNA reads TGTGCCATCAGTGAGTCGGGGGGTCTAAGGCACACTGAAGCTTTCTTT. Translation: CAISESGGLRHTEAFF.

J is TRBJ1-5 and V is TRBV29-1, with 8 bases aligning to TRBD1. From germline, CDR1 is SQVTM and CDR2 ANQGSEA. There are 14 residues in the CDR3. V dropped 6 bases and J dropped 7; count of bases not matched to a gene: 11. As DNA, the CDR3 is TGCAGCGTAGCAACCGGGACAGGTACCCAGCCCCAGCATTTT. Its protein is CSVATGTGTQPQHF. Together with reference TRBV29-1 and TRBJ1-5, the CDR3 gives the full variable domain: SAVISQKPSRDICQRGTSLTIQCQVDSQVTMMFWYRQQPGQSLTLIATANQGSEATYESGFVIDKFPISRPNLTFSTLTVSNMSPEDSSIYLCSVATGTGTQPQHFGDGTRLSIL.

Comment on this clonotype: This may arise from a read error, as a much more abundant clone is one base away. The V and J genes are TRBV9 and TRBJ2-7; D is possibly TRBD2 (6 bases). The CDR3 covers 15 residues. Germline lookup yields CDR1 SGDLS and CDR2 YYNGEE. CDR3 sequence: CVSSVGGQSSYEQYF. The CDR3 DNA reads as TGTGTCAGCAGCGTAGGAGGGCAGAGCTCCTACGAGCAGTACTTC.

This clonotype was observed many times. V gene TRBV7-9 combines with J gene TRBJ2-2; the D gene could be TRBD1 or TRBD2 (5 bases each). CDR3 length: 16 residues. The germline V gene has CDR1 SEHNR and CDR2 FQNEAQ (reference sequence). V lost 6 bases and J 3 bases, leaving 17 bases between the germline ends. CDR3 coding DNA: TGTGCCAGCAGTTCGCTTACCGGGACCTACACCGGGGAGCTGTTTTTT. Protein: CASSSLTGTYTGELFF. The full variable domain, its missing parts supplied by reference TRBV7-9 and TRBJ2-2, is DTGVSQNPRHKITKRGQNVTFRCDPISEHNRLYWYRQTLGQGPEFLTYFQNEAQLEKSRLLSDRFSAERPKGSFSTLEIQRTEQGDSAMYLCASSSLTGTYTGELFFGEGSRLTVL.

This clonotype was counted at least ten times. The J gene is TRBJ1-2, the V gene TRBV6-2 or TRBV6-3; D is possibly TRBD1 (5 bases). This CDR3 is 15 amino acids long. Per germline, CDR1 MNHEY and CDR2 SVGEGT. Trimming took off 3 bases at V and 6 bases at J, with 17 bases between the two ends. The CDR3 nucleotides are TGTGCCAGCAGTTATATTCCCCAGGGAAAGGATGGCTACACCTTC. Translated, it gives CASSYIPQGKDGYTF.

The rearrangement links TRBV6-1 to TRBJ2-3; D gene uncertain. The CDR3 covers 13 residues. Germline V CDR1 and CDR2: MNHNS, SASEGT. The V end was cut by 2 bases, the J end by 5 bases, with 8 bases between. The CDR3 sequence: CASSERYLDTQYF. The CDR3 bases are TGTGCCAGCAGTGAACGGTATCTAGATACGCAGTATTTT.

This clonotype appeared a few times. V is TRBV19 and J is TRBJ2-2; 11 nucleotides match TRBD2. Trimming at V came to 5 bases and at J to 1 base, leaving 9 bases not matched to a gene. The CDR3 has 18 residues. Germline assignment: CDR1 LNHDA and CDR2 SQIVND (reference sequence). As DNA, the CDR3 is TGTGCCAGTAGTGCCACCCTAGCGGGGGGCCTGAACACCGGGGAGCTGTTTTTT. Residues: CASSATLAGGLNTGELFF.

The chain joins TRBV29-1 to TRBJ2-2, with a possible D match to TRBD2 (6 bases). The V end was cut by 1 base, the J end by 8 bases, with 20 bases between. The V gene's germline CDR1 is SQVTM and CDR2 ANQGSEA. The CDR3 contains 16 residues. The CDR3 sequence is CSVEGKPGDPRGELFF. The CDR3 coding sequence is TGCAGCGTTGAAGGGAAGCCGGGGGACCCTCGGGGGGAGCTGTTTTTT.